The 32 T cell receptor beta chains presented below share a single source sample, sequenced in a study of cytomegalovirus exposure and HLA in healthy donors. It was with 60 Vbeta and 13 Jbeta primers that the PCR ran. This table comes from immunoSEQ multiplex PCR, and its TCRdb copy is limited to in-frame clones, with some not included. The table records more than 100,000 clones, 65% to 75% of them present only once. The sequencing input was PBMCs. The receptors were gathered from a woman aged 45-59 years in good health and CMV-seropositive.

The CDR3 DNA reads TGTGCCAGCAGCTCGCACCCGGACAGCTCCTATAATTCACCCCTCCACTTT. Amino acid sequence: CASSSHPDSSYNSPLHF. This rearrangement joins TRBV9 to TRBJ1-6; the D gene is possibly TRBD1 (6 bases). The CDR3 spans 17 residues. Between the trimmed V and J ends, which lost 4 bases and 0 bases, there was a span of 14 bases. CDR1 is SGDLS and CDR2 is YYNGEE in the germline V gene.

Concerning this clone: Its ends do not fully match the called genes, so a read error is possible. The chain employs TRBV7-9 and TRBJ1-3; D call uncertain. The CDR3 loop spans 15 amino acids. Germline V CDR1 and CDR2: SEHNR, FQNEAQ (reference sequence). CDR3 sequence: CSSSLVSNSGNTIYF. The CDR3 DNA reads TGTTCCAGCAGCTTAGTGTCTAACTCTGGAAACACCATATATTTT. Based on the CDR3 plus reference TRBV7-9 and TRBJ1-3, the full variable domain is DTGVSQNPRHKITKRGQNVTFRCDPISEHNRLYWYRQTLGQGPEFLTYFQNEAQLEKSRLLSDRFSAERPKGSFSTLEIQRTEQGDSAMYLCSSSLVSNSGNTIYFGEGSWLTVV.

The chain carries TRBV19 and TRBJ1-1; D unresolved. V was clipped by 5 bases and J by 0 bases, with 13 bases between them. The CDR3 covers 15 residues. The germline gives CDR1 LNHDA, CDR2 SQIVND (reference sequence). CDR3 in DNA: TGTGCCAGTAGTGAGAGGGTAGGGATGAACACTGAAGCTTTCTTT. It is translated as CASSERVGMNTEAFF.

The V call is TRBV29-1, the J call TRBJ2-3, with 16 bases fitting TRBD2. The CDR3 is 14 amino acids. Losses at the gene ends were 7 bases for V and 4 bases for J; bases not matched to a gene: 2. Germline V CDR1 and CDR2: SQVTM, ANQGSEA. The CDR3 coding sequence is TGCAGCGGGGGGACTAGCGGGGGGGCAGATACGCAGTATTTT. Protein: CSGGTSGGADTQYF.

The rearrangement uses TRBV29-1 and TRBJ1-5; 7 bases are shared with TRBD1. From germline, CDR1 is SQVTM and CDR2 ANQGSEA. J gave up 4 bases and V 4 bases, and 4 bases lay outside the gene matches. CDR3 length equals 13 residues. CDR3 sequence (DNA): TGCAGCGTTGGGGACAGTACGAATCAGCCCCAGCATTTT. The encoded protein is CSVGDSTNQPQHF. The variable domain in full, completed from reference TRBV29-1 and TRBJ1-5, reads SAVISQKPSRDICQRGTSLTIQCQVDSQVTMMFWYRQQPGQSLTLIATANQGSEATYESGFVIDKFPISRPNLTFSTLTVSNMSPEDSSIYLCSVGDSTNQPQHFGDGTRLSIL.

The chain combines TRBV6-5 with TRBJ2-1; 7 bases are a match to TRBD2. The CDR3 has 15 residues. In germline, CDR1 is MNHEY, CDR2 SVGAGI. V shed 5 bases, J shed 10 bases, and the junction held 14 bases outside the gene matches. CDR3 DNA: TGTGCCAGCAGTCCAAGAGGGGACGGGGGAGGGGAGCAGTTCTTC. Amino acid sequence: CASSPRGDGGGEQFF.

The chain employs TRBV2 and TRBJ1-2; D possibly corresponds to TRBD1 (6 bases). V gave up 5 bases and J gave up 3 bases, with 7 bases separating them. This CDR3 region has 12 residues. Germline V gene sequence: CDR1 SNHLY, CDR2 FYNNEI. The CDR3 DNA is TGTGCCAGCAGTCCAGGGGACTATGGCTACACCTTC. It translates to CASSPGDYGYTF.

The chain carries TRBV9 and TRBJ2-3; 7 bases agree with TRBD1. The CDR3 spans 17 residues. After removal of 0 bases from V and 3 bases from J, the junction contained 10 bases not matched to a gene. CDR1 and CDR2 from the germline V gene are SGDLS and YYNGEE. CDR3 DNA: TGTGCCAGCAGCGTAGATGGAGCAGGGGGATTAACAGATACGCAGTATTTT. Protein sequence: CASSVDGAGGLTDTQYF.

The gene calls are TRBV18 and TRBJ1-1, with D hard to call. Germline V CDR1 and CDR2: KGHSH, LQKENI. The CDR3 runs to 16 residues. V lost 6 bases, J lost 4 bases, and 21 bases lay in between. CDR3 DNA: TGTGCCAGCTCCCTAAAAGGTCAGAGTCCGGGCACTGAAGCTTTCTTT. This encodes CASSLKGQSPGTEAFF.

The DNA for the CDR3 is TGTGCCAGCAGCCTAAGGACTAGCGGGGGGTACAATGAGCAGTTCTTC. Translated, it gives CASSLRTSGGYNEQFF. V is TRBV11-3 and J is TRBJ2-1, with 14 bases identical to TRBD2. This CDR3 comprises 16 residues. Germline assignment: CDR1 SGHNT and CDR2 YENEEA. Trimming cost V 5 bases and J 4 bases; bases outside gene matches: 4.

This clone was found once. The V gene is TRBV9, the J gene TRBJ2-3, with D uncertain. Germline CDR1 SGDLS, CDR2 YYNGEE. CDR3 length: 13 amino acids. V lost 0 bases, J lost 4 bases, and 6 bases lay in between. The DNA of the CDR3 is TGTGCCAGCAGCGTAGCTCCGGCAGATACGCAGTATTTT. Translated, it gives CASSVAPADTQYF.

The chain carries TRBV6-4 and TRBJ2-6, with D maybe TRBD1 (5 bases). V lost 7 bases to trimming and J lost 2 bases, with 9 bases between them. The CDR3 extends over 14 amino acids. Germline CDR1 reads MRHNA; CDR2 reads SNTAGT. The CDR3 DNA reads as TGTGCCAGCACCAACAGGACTGGGGCCAACGTCCTGACTTTC. Residues: CASTNRTGANVLTF.

The chain is built from TRBV11-3 and TRBJ1-6; D not resolved. Trimming took 5 bases from V and 8 from J, leaving 16 bases between them. There are 15 residues in the CDR3. CDR1 and CDR2 from the germline V gene are SGHNT and YENEEA. The CDR3 nucleotides are TGTGCCAGCAGCCCGGGTGTTTATTCGGATTCACCCCTCCACTTT. Translating gives CASSPGVYSDSPLHF.

The chain joins TRBV5-8 to TRBJ1-1; D is ambiguous. V was pared by 1 base and J by 0 bases, with 4 bases between. Germline V CDR1 and CDR2: SGHTS, YDEGEE. The CDR3 extends over 13 amino acids. The CDR3 region is CASSLNLNTEAFF. CDR3 in DNA: TGTGCCAGCAGCTTGAACTTGAACACTGAAGCTTTCTTT.

The gene calls are TRBV7-2 and TRBJ2-1; TRBD2 agrees at 9 bases. The CDR3 loop spans 15 amino acids. The V gene end was trimmed by 1 base and the J gene end by 6 bases; junction bases not matched to a gene: 4. CDR1 is SGHTA and CDR2 is FQGNSA in the germline V gene. For the CDR3, the DNA is TGTGCCAGCAGCTTAGTAAGCGGGGGGATCAATGAGCAGTTCTTC. Protein: CASSLVSGGINEQFF.

The V and J genes are TRBV7-2 and TRBJ1-2; 7 nucleotides match TRBD1. This CDR3 region has 14 residues. The J segment lost 2 bases and the V segment lost 7 bases, leaving 7 bases of the junction unmatched. Germline lookup yields CDR1 SGHTA and CDR2 FQGNSA. The CDR3 nucleotides are TGTGCCAGCACACACAGGGGTGGGAACTATGGCTACACCTTC. Translating gives CASTHRGGNYGYTF.

The rearrangement links TRBV6-1 to TRBJ2-5; D may be TRBD1 (5 bases). The germline V gene encodes CDR1 MNHNS and CDR2 SASEGT. This CDR3 contains 15 residues. Trimming stripped 6 bases from V and 5 bases from J, with 19 bases between. The CDR3 spells CASREYEPKGETQYF. Written as DNA, the CDR3 is TGTGCCAGCAGGGAGTACGAGCCTAAGGGGGAGACCCAGTACTTC.

This CDR3 is CASSYSQGGSSPLHF. As DNA, the CDR3 is TGTGCCAGCAGTTACTCGCAGGGGGGAAGTTCACCCCTCCACTTT. The V gene is TRBV6-5, the J gene TRBJ1-6; 7 positions agree with TRBD1. Trimming removed 0 bases from V and 9 bases from J; junction bases left unmatched: 5. The CDR3 loop spans 15 amino acids. Germline lookup yields CDR1 MNHEY and CDR2 SVGAGI.

The chain is built from TRBV6-5 and TRBJ2-4; TRBD2 matches at 10 bases. Germline CDR1 MNHEY, CDR2 SVGAGI. The junction had 3 bases not matched to a gene; V was cut back by 5 bases and J by 8 bases. The CDR3 runs 13 residues. The CDR3 sequence is CASSPSGGYIQYF. CDR3 DNA sequence: TGTGCCAGCAGTCCTAGCGGGGGTTACATTCAGTACTTC.

The V and J genes are TRBV5-4 and TRBJ2-4; D may be TRBD1 (6 bases). Between the trimmed V and J ends, which lost 3 bases and 8 bases, there was a span of 15 bases. The germline CDR1 and CDR2 sequences are SGHNT and YYREEE (reference sequence). The CDR3 has 14 residues. Here the CDR3 DNA reads TGTGCCAGCAGCTCCCGGGGAGAGGGGGACATTCAGTACTTC. Its translation: CASSSRGEGDIQYF.

With regard to this clone: One end of the junction varies from germline; a read error may be responsible. The chain has TRBV6-1 and TRBJ2-1, with a weak D call TRBD2 (5 bases). CDR1 MNHNS and CDR2 SASEGT come from the germline V gene. CDR3 length: 12 residues. In nucleotides, the CDR3 is TGTGCCAGCAGTCAAGCTGCGGGCTCTCAGTTCTTC. It translates to CASSQAAGSQFF.

V and J are TRBV5-4 and TRBJ1-1; tentative D call: TRBD1 (6 bases). Germline loops: CDR1 SGHNT, CDR2 YYREEE (reference sequence). Trimming pared 6 bases from V and 4 bases from J, leaving 13 bases between. The length of the CDR3 is 13 residues. CDR3 sequence (DNA): TGTGCCAGCACCAGAGGGGGGGGCACTGAAGCTTTCTTT. Translation: CASTRGGGTEAFF.

The gene calls are TRBV14 and TRBJ1-2, with D possibly being TRBD1 (6 bases). The germline V gene encodes CDR1 SGHDN and CDR2 FVKESK. This CDR3 has 14 amino acids. Trimming removed 2 bases at V and 2 bases at J, with 9 bases between. CDR3 coding DNA: TGTGCCAGCAGCCAATTAGGACAGAACTATGGCTACACCTTC. Translation: CASSQLGQNYGYTF.

V is TRBV5-6 and J is TRBJ1-1; 7 bases align to TRBD1. Germline V gives CDR1 SGHDT, CDR2 YYEEEE. The CDR3 runs 15 residues. V shed 3 bases, J shed 4 bases, and the junction held 9 bases outside the gene matches. The CDR3 sequence is CASSSEGQGGTEAFF. Here the CDR3 DNA reads TGTGCCAGCAGCTCGGAGGGGCAGGGGGGCACTGAAGCTTTCTTT.

The chain joins TRBV18 to TRBJ1-2; D gene unclear. V was pared by 8 bases and J by 3 bases, with 10 bases between. The CDR3 has 12 amino acids. From germline, CDR1 is KGHSH and CDR2 LQKENI. Here the CDR3 reads CASAGGDYGYTF. DNA of the CDR3: TGTGCCAGCGCTGGCGGGGACTATGGCTACACCTTC.

V gene TRBV6-6 combines with J gene TRBJ2-7; D is unresolved. The ends were cut back, 2 bases at V and 0 bases at J, with 5 bases in the middle. From germline, CDR1 is MNHNY and CDR2 SVGAGI (reference sequence). This CDR3 has 13 amino acids. The CDR3 sequence: CASSYADSYEQYF. CDR3 nucleotides: TGTGCCAGCAGTTACGCAGACTCCTACGAGCAGTACTTC.

The chain joins TRBV9 to TRBJ2-6; D gene ambiguous. The germline V gene has CDR1 SGDLS and CDR2 YYNGEE. This CDR3 has 13 amino acids. V was trimmed by 7 bases and J by 1 base, leaving 6 bases between them. CDR3 nucleotides: TGTGCCAGCGGCCTGTCTGGGGCCAACGTCCTGACTTTC. It encodes CASGLSGANVLTF.

The chain is built from TRBV20-1 and TRBJ2-1; possibly TRBD2 for D (5 bases). The germline V gene encodes CDR1 DFQATT and CDR2 SNEGSKA (reference sequence). V was clipped by 4 bases and J by 8 bases, with 9 bases between them. This CDR3 is 11 amino acids long. The CDR3 is CSAITRHEQFF. Here the CDR3 DNA reads TGCAGTGCTATCACTAGGCATGAGCAGTTCTTC.

The chain links TRBV12-5 to TRBJ1-1, with D possibly being TRBD1 (5 bases). The length of the CDR3 is 15 residues. CDR1 LGHNT and CDR2 FRNRAP come from the germline V gene. Trimming took 0 bases from V and 4 from J, leaving 12 bases between them. CDR3 amino acids: CASGLVRTSGTEAFF. The CDR3 nucleotides read TGTGCTAGTGGTTTGGTAAGGACATCGGGCACTGAAGCTTTCTTT.

This clone was seen more than once but under ten times. The V call is TRBV7-2, the J call TRBJ2-5; D possibly corresponds to TRBD2 (5 bases). V was trimmed by 5 bases and J by 5 bases, leaving 18 bases between them. This CDR3 is 15 amino acids long. The germline CDR1 and CDR2 sequences are SGHTA and FQGNSA. The CDR3 loop is CASSPASSRGETQYF. As DNA, the CDR3 is TGTGCCAGCAGCCCCGCTTCCTCTCGAGGGGAGACCCAGTACTTC.

This clone was counted between two and nine times. The rearrangement uses TRBV19 and TRBJ2-3; D is perhaps TRBD1 (6 bases). The germline V and J ends were trimmed by 5 bases and 1 base, with 7 bases remaining between them. The germline gives CDR1 LNHDA, CDR2 SQIVND (reference sequence). This CDR3 region has 13 residues. The CDR3 DNA is TGTGCCAGTAGTGCAGGGGGCACAGATACGCAGTATTTT. This translates into CASSAGGTDTQYF.

This clone was counted between two and nine times. The chain combines TRBV6-5 with TRBJ2-1, with 7 bases aligning to TRBD1. With 7 bases clipped from V and 8 bases from J, the junction kept 2 bases outside the gene matches. The CDR3 spans 11 residues. In germline, CDR1 is MNHEY, CDR2 SVGAGI. The CDR3 region has the DNA TGTGCCAGCACCCAGGGGGATGAGCAGTTCTTC. Protein product: CASTQGDEQFF.